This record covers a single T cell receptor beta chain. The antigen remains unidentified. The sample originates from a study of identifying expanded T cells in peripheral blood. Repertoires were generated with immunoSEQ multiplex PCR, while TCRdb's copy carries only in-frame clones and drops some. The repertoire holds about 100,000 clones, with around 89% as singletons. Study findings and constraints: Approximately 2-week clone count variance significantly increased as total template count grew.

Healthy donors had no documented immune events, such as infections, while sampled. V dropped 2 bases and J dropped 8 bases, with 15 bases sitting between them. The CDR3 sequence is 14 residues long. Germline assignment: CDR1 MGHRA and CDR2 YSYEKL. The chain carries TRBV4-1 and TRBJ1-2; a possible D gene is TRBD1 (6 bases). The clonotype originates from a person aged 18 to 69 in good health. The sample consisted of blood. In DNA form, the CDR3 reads TGCGCCAGCAGCCAACCACAGGGAGTTGGGGGCTACACCTTC. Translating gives CASSQPQGVGGYTF.